The source of this TCR beta chain is a study of blood T cell repertoires in COVID-19 (dated by TCRdb to about 2020). Broadly, across the study: Samples from collaborators originated in the United States, Italy and Spain and spanned both the acute and convalescent phases of COVID-19. The repertoires were released in a freely available public database intended as a resource for research on the immune response to SARS-CoV-2. The prospective study material was composed of cDNA or gDNA derived from T cells, B-cell-depleted T cells, or PBMCs. The sample metadata nearly always contained a de-identified subject ID, COVID-19 status, age in years and sex. Samples were obtained from the ongoing ImmuneRACE study (first 160 participants) and from 1,254 subjects provided by 6 global collaborators. Deeply sampled blood TCRbeta repertoires from subjects exposed to, actively infected with, or recovered from COVID-19 were included in the dataset. Where available, HLA class I and class II types were obtained from metadata supplied by the sample provider rather than from assay-based typing. Here is what the overall study found, with its caveats: The quantity of clinical and demographic metadata differed by source and by participant and was supplied without curation.

The collaborating institutions used their own protocols to collect whole blood in K2EDTA tubes. For TCRbeta analysis, collaborator samples were shipped as frozen whole blood, as isolated PBMCs, or as DNA extracted from either sample type. In regard to this clone: Its antigen remains undetermined. Per-base quality was not reported, and no clone a single base away is much larger than it.

From the cysteine through the phenylalanine, the CDR3 covers 15 amino acids. Only CDR3 DNA is held: 45 bases, read in frame from base 1. The trim is 7 bases for V and 4 bases for J, with a gap of 21 bases between the germline ends. The germline V gene (reference sequence) yields GTSNPN for CDR1 and SVGIG for CDR2. The immunoSEQ Assay, a bias-controlled multiplex PCR, was used to amplify TCRbeta CDR3 regions from genomic DNA. The study's processing was this. The number of nucleated cells in each sample was estimated by amplification of reference gene primers within the assay. To quantify the absolute abundance of each unique TCRbeta CDR3 rearrangement, sequence reads were collapsed and filtered. For each sample, productive Simpson clonality was calculated by taking the square root of Simpson's diversity index across productive rearrangements. In its TCRdb copy, this immuneACCESS table keeps in-frame sequences only and misses some clones. Where compared with another copy, unresolved V genes explain less than half of these, and the others have no known cause. D and trimming come from the DNA, and the V and J calls and clone size come from that table. In this sample the table shows roughly 200,000 clones, about 70% of which occur a single time. The ten largest clones represent approximately 8.6% of the sample.

The TCR comes from a woman between 50 and 59 years old with active or convalescent COVID-19. Sequencing was done on a sample of peripheral blood. The rearranged segments are TRBV30 and TRBJ2-3, with TRBD2 perhaps the D gene, on 7 matching bases. CDR3 region: CAFTLGGGVADTQYF. The DNA sequence follows: TGTGCCTTTACTCTAGGGGGGGGTGTCGCAGATACGCAGTATTTT.